This T cell receptor (beta chain) comes out of a study of blood T cell repertoires in COVID-19. For the study at large: PBMCs, B-cell-depleted T cells, or T cells provided the cDNA or gDNA that made up the material.

Per germline, CDR1 MNHEY and CDR2 SMNVEV (reference sequence). V lost 7 bases to trimming and J lost 3 bases, with 10 bases between them. The CDR3 contains 13 residues. This clone was detected only once. Recruits, aged roughly 18 to 95 years, lived in 25 or so US areas. No more than 2 weeks before study entry, exposed participants had met a case of COVID-19. The assay was immunoSEQ multiplex PCR, and TCRdb's table has in-frame clones only and misses some. The sample has 350,000 to 450,000 clones, around nine tenths seen once. This clonotype was sampled from a woman younger than 35 who had been exposed to COVID-19. The sequenced sample consisted of PBMCs or T cells enriched from blood (not recorded which). The chain is built from TRBV27 and TRBJ2-4; unclear D gene. CDR3 region: CASTSRSKNIQYF. CDR3 bases: TGTGCCAGCACCTCTCGGAGCAAAAACATTCAGTACTTC.